This T cell receptor (beta chain) was found in a study of shared clonotypes between healthy human individuals (TCRdb year 2020). With respect to the entire study: A couple of women and a few men aged 18 to 49 years were included in the cohort. Libraries were prepared and TCR repertoires were sequenced by different laboratories using diverse techniques, in order to increase sequencing depth and limit assay-specific biases. Per donor, leukapheresis produced somewhere between about 0.94 and 9.5 billion PBMCs. For each donor, CD4 naive and CD4 memory were each given three plates, CD8 naive was given two plates, and CD8 memory was given one plate. Blood TCR repertoires of roughly five healthy adults were deeply sequenced to estimate repertoire size and the extent of clonotype sharing between individuals. On the study overall, not on this receptor specifically: Based on pairwise subsampling, the degree of clonotype sharing among donors was expected to be affected by sequencing depth. Incomplete sequencing was indicated by rarefaction of sorted-subset datasets, despite the large sequencing depth. Only blood was sampled, and tissue TCR repertoires likely differ from those in blood. Compared with non-shared clonotypes, clonotypes shared by all four sorted-subset donors had higher generation probabilities. Sharing across a few donors was observed for 5% to 6.5% of naive CD4, 3% to 4% of naive CD8, 2% to 2.5% of memory CD4, and roughly 0.4% of memory CD8 clonotypes. Because the study included only a small number of donors, the genetic and exposure-history diversity represented was limited. Estimated clonotype richness was generally larger for naive than for memory subsets.

According to the germline V gene, CDR1 reads SGHTA and CDR2 reads FQGNSA. V is cut back by 5 bases and J by 3 bases, with 4 bases in the junction unmatched. There are 15 amino acids in the CDR3, from cysteine to phenylalanine inclusive. The read is trimmed to its CDR3 DNA, 45 bases read in frame from base 1. The donors were healthy, HIV-negative adults with no recently reported acute infections or vaccinations. Only Caucasian adults living in Nashville, Tennessee, USA were represented among the donors. CD8 memory samples combined magnetically selected CD45RO+ cells with CCR7-negative CD45RA+ effector memory (TemRA) cells. Blood was collected by leukapheresis, and PBMCs were isolated by Ficoll-Histopaque density gradient centrifugation and then cryopreserved in liquid nitrogen vapor phase. Analytical flow cytometry was used to check the purity and quantity of each magnetically sorted T cell population. Each sorted fraction had its genomic DNA isolated and then quantified by UV absorbance on a Nanodrop 2000c.

Using the deep immunoSEQ assay, TCR CDR3 regions were amplified from genomic DNA by multiplex PCR. Genomic DNA extracted from each cell subset was distributed evenly over all wells of several immunoSEQ 96-well plates, and each plate served as one replicate. For sorted subsets, 200 ng of genomic DNA, equivalent to 25,000 to 35,000 T cell genomes, went into each replicate PCR. The purified libraries were quantified using a Qubit 3.0 fluorometer, sized with a Bioanalyzer 2100, and then quantified again using the KAPA Library Quantification kit. Every immunoSEQ 96-well plate was sequenced on a dedicated single-read 150-cycle Illumina NextSeq 550 flow cell. The study's processing was this. Because only junctional sequences without quality scores were contained in the immunoSEQ output, filtering matching that applied to full-length reads could not be performed. To assign V/J genes and CDR3, sequences were annotated using PyIR, a Python wrapper for IgBLAST v1.9, with IMGT germline references. Reads were removed for weak V/J assignments (E-value above 1e-6), missing CDR3, stop codons, out-of-frame junctions, or ambiguous translated residues. V3J clonotypes were defined by identical inferred V gene, J gene, and CDR3 amino acid sequence. To compute the percentage overlap between repertoires, the number of shared unique clonotypes was divided by the size of the smaller repertoire. Three approaches were used to assess repertoire richness: RTK rarefaction, the Chao1 estimator, and Recon v2.1 estimates of unobserved clonotypes. OLGA was used to compute generation probabilities for all TCRbeta clonotypes that the gDNA method yielded from a few donors. Here the immuneACCESS table is served through TCRdb, limited to in-frame sequences with V and J called. Missing clones are a known gap in these copies; in checked studies unresolved V genes cover under half, and the rest lacks a known reason. V, J and clone size are those of that table, while D and trimming were read from the DNA. The sample table lists roughly 300,000 clones, about nine tenths of them with a count of one. 15% to 20% of the sample comes from the top ten.

This clone was seen at least ten times. Its recognized antigen is unknown. No base quality information exists; no much larger clone differs at one position. Sequenced sample: memory CD8+ T cells sorted from blood. The intended sense of this specimen's cell subset or site label: CD45RO+ cells pooled with CCR7-negative TemRA cells. The V and J segments used are TRBV7-2 and TRBJ2-1, and 10 bases in between align with TRBD2. The receptor comes from a man between 18 and 35 years old in good health. The nucleotide sequence reads as follows: TGTGCCAGCAGCGTGGGACTAGCGCTCTACAATGAGCAGTTCTTC. Translated, this is CASSVGLALYNEQFF.